The 14 T cell receptor beta chains below were found in one sample sequenced in a study of blood T cells in healthy people across ages. The use of a sample-barcoded 5' primer and a J-beta primer mix characterized a second PCR of roughly 6 to 11 cycles. TCRdb ran MiXCR on the 5' RACE reads and lists one entry per CDR3 protein. The table lists under 2,000,000 distinct CDR3 sequences, about 50% of them singletons. Sequenced material: blood. The receptors stem from a woman in her forties in good health.

V and J are TRBV5-6 and TRBJ2-1, with 7 bases that match TRBD1. J was trimmed by 10 bases and V by 3 bases; bases with no gene match: 10. Per the germline V gene, CDR1 is SGHDT and CDR2 is YYEEEE. The CDR3 covers 14 residues. DNA for the CDR3: TGTGCCAGCAGCTGGGGGACAGCCCTCGGGGAGCAGTTCTTC. This encodes CASSWGTALGEQFF.

The chain has TRBV6-2 or TRBV6-3 and TRBJ2-3; unclear D gene. CDR3 length: 11 amino acids. CDR1 and CDR2 from the germline V gene are MNHEY and SVGEGT. The V end lost 5 bases, the J end lost 14 bases, and 14 bases lay between the germline ends. CDR3 sequence reads: CASSRPNRPYF. DNA for the CDR3: TGTGCCAGCAGTCGACCAAACCGCCCGTATTTT.

The sample holds one count of this clonotype. The chain couples TRBV13 to TRBJ1-2; 9 nucleotides agree with TRBD1. The CDR3 spans 17 residues. With 4 bases clipped from V and 4 bases from J, the junction kept 13 bases outside the gene matches. Germline loops: CDR1 PRHDT, CDR2 FYEKMQ (reference sequence). The CDR3, as DNA: TGTGCCAGCAGCTGGACACAATACAGGGGGCGCGTCTATGGCTACACCTTC. The encoded protein is CASSWTQYRGRVYGYTF.

The rearrangement joins TRBV28 to TRBJ1-2; 7 bases match TRBD1. Germline V gene lookup returns CDR1 MDHEN and CDR2 SYDVKM. The V segment lost 5 bases and the J segment 6 bases; nucleotides outside the gene matches: 6. CDR3 length: 13 residues. The CDR3 region is CASSVFRGNGYTF. DNA of the CDR3: TGTGCCAGCAGTGTATTCAGGGGGAATGGCTACACCTTC.

This clonotype occurred a few times. The chain carries TRBV5-1 and TRBJ2-5; tentatively, D is TRBD1 (5 bases). CDR3 size: 17 residues. V lost 0 bases and J 5 bases, leaving 20 bases between the germline ends. The germline gives CDR1 SGHRS, CDR2 YFSETQ. The CDR3 is CASSLAYLGLTEETQYF. The CDR3 DNA sequence: TGCGCCAGCAGCTTGGCGTATTTGGGGCTGACAGAGGAGACCCAGTACTTC.

This clonotype was seen only once. The CDR3 DNA reads as TGTGCCAGCAAGACACTAGCGGGGGGGCCCGGGTACCAAGAGACCCAGTACTTC. Its protein product is CASKTLAGGPGYQETQYF. The rearrangement links TRBV2 to TRBJ2-5; TRBD2 matches at 13 bases. This CDR3 region has 18 residues. Germline V gene lookup returns CDR1 SNHLY and CDR2 FYNNEI. With V trimmed by 7 bases and J by 0 bases, 11 bases remained unmatched.

The chain employs TRBV6-6 and TRBJ1-2, with 7 bases aligning to TRBD1. The germline V gene has CDR1 MNHNY and CDR2 SVGAGI (reference sequence). V was clipped by 0 bases and J by 8 bases; unmatched bases: 6. The CDR3 has 14 residues. Here the CDR3 reads CASSYSNWDRGYTF. The CDR3 nucleotides are TGTGCCAGCAGTTACTCGAATTGGGACAGAGGCTACACCTTC.

This chain connects TRBV24-1 to TRBJ1-5; D might be TRBD1 (6 bases). In germline, CDR1 is KGHDR, CDR2 SFDVKD. There are 15 residues in the CDR3. Trimming took off 3 bases at V and 0 bases at J, with 8 bases between the two ends. Here the CDR3 DNA reads TGTGCCACCAGTGATGGACAGTATAGCAATCAGCCCCAGCATTTT. As protein: CATSDGQYSNQPQHF.

The J gene is TRBJ1-2, the V gene TRBV27, with D perhaps matching TRBD1 (5 bases). The CDR3 loop spans 14 amino acids. With 3 bases removed from V and 2 bases from J, the gap between germline ends came to 10 bases. CDR1 is MNHEY, CDR2 SMNVEV, per germline (reference sequence). CDR3 amino acids: CASSFRDPNYGYTF. Here the CDR3 DNA reads TGTGCCAGCAGTTTTCGGGACCCAAACTATGGCTACACCTTC.

This clonotype was counted between two and nine times. This chain uses TRBV5-1 with TRBJ1-6, with 7 bases that match TRBD1. CDR1 is SGHRS, CDR2 YFSETQ, per germline. CDR3 length: 15 amino acids. The ends lost 0 bases at V and 6 bases at J; junction bases unmatched: 3. CDR3 protein: CASSLGQGLNSPLHF. Written as DNA, the CDR3 is TGCGCCAGCAGCTTGGGACAGGGACTTAATTCACCCCTCCACTTT.

This clonotype was found once. This sequence joins TRBV20-1 and TRBJ2-7; D possibly corresponds to TRBD2 (6 bases). Per the germline V gene, CDR1 is DFQATT and CDR2 is SNEGSKA (reference sequence). The CDR3 has 13 amino acids. V shed 6 bases and J shed 5 bases, with 17 bases lying between them. The CDR3 coding sequence is TGCAGTGCATCGACTGGACTATCCGACGAGCAGTACTTC. Protein sequence: CSASTGLSDEQYF.

The V and J genes are TRBV24-1 and TRBJ2-3; 7 nucleotides align to TRBD1. This CDR3 has 15 residues. From germline, CDR1 is KGHDR and CDR2 SFDVKD. V gave up 6 bases and J gave up 5 bases; unmatched junction bases: 10. CDR3 sequence (DNA): TGTGCCACCAGTCCGACAGGGACCGCGCTAGATACGCAGTATTTT. It encodes CATSPTGTALDTQYF.

This clonotype was picked up one time. The chain carries TRBV7-9 and TRBJ2-1; 9 nucleotides match TRBD1. Germline trimming cut 5 bases from V and 8 bases from J; bases unmatched to any gene: 19. Germline V gene data show CDR1 as SEHNR and CDR2 as FQNEAQ (reference sequence). The CDR3 covers 18 residues. The CDR3 loop reads CASSRGQGWMSRMDEQFF. CDR3 in DNA: TGTGCCAGCAGCCGGGGACAGGGTTGGATGTCGAGAATGGATGAGCAGTTCTTC.

This rearrangement joins TRBV27 to TRBJ2-1; 11 bases fit TRBD1. V shed 6 bases and J 15 bases; nucleotides not matched to a gene: 7. Germline CDR1 is MNHEY and CDR2 is SMNVEV (reference sequence). CDR3 length: 12 residues. CDR3 sequence: CASRTGQGEVFF. In nucleotides, the CDR3 is TGTGCCAGCAGAACGGGACAGGGGGAGGTGTTCTTC.